Below are 3 T cell receptor beta chains sequenced from a single sample in a study of shared clonotypes between healthy human individuals. Naivety among CD8 cells was defined by CD45RO negativity and positive CCR7 selection, thereby excluding terminally differentiated effector memory CD45RA+ cells. Clones were sequenced by immunoSEQ multiplex PCR, and TCRdb holds only the in-frame ones, with some missing. Of some 2 million clones in the sample, over 85% are singletons; the top ten hold 1% to 1.5%. Specimen: naive CD8+ T cells sorted from blood. The source of these receptors is a man between 18 and 29 years old in good health.

The rearrangement uses TRBV27 and TRBJ2-5; 12 nucleotides align to TRBD2. This CDR3 spans 15 amino acids. After removal of 5 bases from V and 5 bases from J, the junction contained 6 bases not matched to a gene. Germline CDR1 reads MNHEY; CDR2 reads SMNVEV (reference sequence). DNA of the CDR3: TGTGCCAGCAGTGTACTAGCGGGAGGTCCGGAGACCCAGTACTTC. Its protein product is CASSVLAGGPETQYF.

The chain uses TRBV4-3 and TRBJ2-2; D unclear. Looked up from germline, CDR1 is LGHNA and CDR2 is YSLEER. V lost 4 bases and J lost 8, with 14 bases in between. This CDR3 region has 14 residues. The CDR3 loop is CASSPATLGGELFF. The CDR3 nucleotides are TGCGCCAGCAGCCCAGCGACCCTAGGGGGGGAGCTGTTTTTT.

The V and J genes are TRBV5-6 and TRBJ2-7; no reliable D call. From germline, CDR1 is SGHDT and CDR2 YYEEEE. The V end lost 4 bases, the J end lost 0 bases, and 17 bases lay between the germline ends. This CDR3 has 16 residues. In DNA, the CDR3 is TGTGCCAGCAGCCCCCTGTCCGGAGACCCCTCCTACGAGCAGTACTTC. Protein: CASSPLSGDPSYEQYF.